These 29 T cell receptor beta chains came from one sample sequenced in a study of blood T cell repertoires in COVID-19. The data were produced by immunoSEQ multiplex PCR, yet TCRdb's version contains in-frame clones alone and is incomplete. Among 40,000 to 45,000 clones listed, around 86% were seen once. The sequenced material came from peripheral blood. The receptors stem from a man aged 50-59 years with active COVID-19.

The CDR3 loop is CASSDRTSGDNEQFF. The CDR3 bases are TGCGCCAGCAGTGATAGGACTAGCGGGGACAATGAGCAGTTCTTC. The V call is TRBV10-1, the J call TRBJ2-1, with 12 bases lining up with TRBD2. Germline-derived CDR1 and CDR2 are WNHNN and SYGVQD (reference sequence). The length of the CDR3 is 15 residues. V shed 3 bases and J 5 bases; nucleotides not matched to a gene: 2.

This chain joins TRBV5-1 and TRBJ1-6; 7 bases agree with TRBD1. Germline values: CDR1 SGHRS, CDR2 YFSETQ. V was clipped by 4 bases and J by 4 bases; unmatched bases: 5. The CDR3 is 15 residues long. The CDR3 DNA reads TGCGCCAGCAGCGCCTGGGACAGATATAATTCACCCCTCCACTTT. Amino acid sequence: CASSAWDRYNSPLHF.

For the CDR3, the DNA is TGTGCCAGCAGTTGGATTAGCGGGAGTTGGAGCAATGAGCAGTTCTTC. Translation: CASSWISGSWSNEQFF. The V call is TRBV6-5, the J call TRBJ2-1, with 9 bases fitting TRBD2. Germline values: CDR1 MNHEY, CDR2 SVGAGI. The CDR3 is made up of 16 amino acids. V gave up 4 bases and J gave up 6 bases; unmatched junction bases: 10.

This chain uses TRBV6-5 with TRBJ2-3, with a weak D call TRBD1 (5 bases). This CDR3 spans 15 amino acids. Trimming shortened V by 4 bases and J by 2 bases, and 13 bases separated the two germline ends. CDR1 and CDR2 from the germline V gene are MNHEY and SVGAGI. CDR3 protein: CASSFSQGATDTQYF. The CDR3 DNA is TGTGCCAGCAGTTTCTCGCAAGGGGCCACAGATACGCAGTATTTT.

V usage is TRBV27 and J usage is TRBJ2-7; the D gene is possibly TRBD2 (6 bases). Trimming took 2 bases from V and 2 from J, leaving 7 bases between them. Germline CDR1 and CDR2: MNHEY and SMNVEV (reference sequence). The CDR3 consists of 13 residues. The CDR3 DNA sequence: TGTGCCAGCAGTTTAGCGGGACCCTACGAGCAGTACTTC. Residues: CASSLAGPYEQYF.

The CDR3 region is CASSPTGGEETQYF. The CDR3 bases are TGTGCCAGCAGCCCGACAGGGGGGGAAGAGACCCAGTACTTC. The rearrangement links TRBV9 to TRBJ2-5; 9 bases are shared with TRBD1. V was clipped by 4 bases and J by 3 bases; unmatched bases: 4. Per germline, CDR1 SGDLS and CDR2 YYNGEE. There are 14 residues in the CDR3. Variable domain in full (rest from reference TRBV9 and TRBJ2-5): DSGVTQTPKHLITATGQRVTLRCSPRSGDLSVYWYQQSLDQGLQFLIQYYNGEERAKGNILERFSAQQFPDLHSELNLSSLELGDSALYFCASSPTGGEETQYFGPGTRLLVL.

The CDR3 sequence is CASRKTGKPYNEQFF. DNA of the CDR3: TGTGCCAGCAGGAAGACAGGGAAACCTTACAATGAGCAGTTCTTC. This chain joins TRBV18 and TRBJ2-1; 7 bases are shared with TRBD1. With 8 bases clipped from V and 4 bases from J, the junction kept 11 bases outside the gene matches. This CDR3 has 15 amino acids. Germline CDR1 and CDR2: KGHSH and LQKENI.

This chain's CDR3 is CASSVGGETAGNEQFF. The CDR3 DNA reads TGTGCCAGCAGCGTAGGGGGGGAGACCGCAGGGAATGAGCAGTTCTTC. The chain uses TRBV9 and TRBJ2-1, with TRBD2 as a possible D gene (6 bases). The CDR3 length is 16 residues. With 0 bases removed from V and 7 bases from J, the gap between germline ends came to 17 bases. Germline V gene lookup returns CDR1 SGDLS and CDR2 YYNGEE.

The chain's CDR3 is CASNHGPRRAEQFF. CDR3 nucleotide sequence: TGTGCCAGCAACCATGGACCGCGGAGGGCTGAGCAGTTCTTC. The chain recombines TRBV6-5 with TRBJ2-1; weak D call: TRBD2 (6 bases). The V end lost 7 bases, the J end lost 9 bases, and 19 bases lay between the germline ends. Germline V gene sequence: CDR1 MNHEY, CDR2 SVGAGI. The CDR3 has 14 residues.

CDR3 sequence (DNA): TGTGCCAGTACTTCCCTTGTCAGGGATGAGCAGTTCTTC. Amino acid sequence: CASTSLVRDEQFF. The V and J genes are TRBV19 and TRBJ2-1, with D possibly being TRBD1 (5 bases). V was trimmed by 7 bases and J by 8 bases, leaving 15 bases between them. Per the germline V gene, CDR1 is LNHDA and CDR2 is SQIVND (reference sequence). This CDR3 comprises 13 residues.

The V gene is TRBV5-1, the J gene TRBJ1-5; a possible D gene is TRBD1 (5 bases). This CDR3 is built from 14 residues. CDR1 and CDR2 from the germline V gene are SGHRS and YFSETQ. With 4 bases removed from V and 7 bases from J, the gap between germline ends came to 15 bases. The chain's CDR3 is CASSPGGGGQPQHF. As DNA, the CDR3 is TGCGCCAGCAGCCCGGGTGGGGGGGGACAGCCCCAGCATTTT. Complete variable domain (other parts from reference TRBV5-1 and TRBJ1-5): KAGVTQTPRYLIKTRGQQVTLSCSPISGHRSVSWYQQTPGQGLQFLFEYFSETQRNKGNFPGRFSGRQFSNSRSEMNVSTLELGDSALYLCASSPGGGGQPQHFGDGTRLSIL.

Only one count was recorded for this clone. The V gene is TRBV5-1, the J gene TRBJ2-7, with D perhaps TRBD1 (6 bases). V was cut by 2 bases and J by 6 bases, with 12 bases left in between. Per the germline V gene, CDR1 is SGHRS and CDR2 is YFSETQ. This CDR3 has 13 amino acids. CDR3 DNA sequence: TGCGCCAGCAGCTTTACAGGGCCAGCCGAGCAGTACTTC. It yields the protein CASSFTGPAEQYF.

V and J are TRBV6-7 and TRBJ2-7; D not certain. TRBV6-7 is identified as an open reading frame with a role that is uncertain. Deletions cut 2 bases from V and 5 bases from J, with 10 bases between. The CDR3 is made up of 13 amino acids. This CDR3 reads CASSYLWSNEQYF. The CDR3 DNA sequence: TGTGCCAGCAGTTACCTTTGGAGCAACGAGCAGTACTTC.

V is TRBV2 and J is TRBJ2-1; possibly TRBD2 for D (5 bases). The V end was cut by 5 bases, the J end by 2 bases, with 13 bases between. Germline CDR1 SNHLY, CDR2 FYNNEI. The CDR3 extends over 15 amino acids. Here the CDR3 DNA reads TGTGCCAGCAGTCAACTAGAGCGAACCTACAATGAGCAGTTCTTC. Amino acids: CASSQLERTYNEQFF.

The genes are TRBV29-1 and TRBJ1-4; TRBD1 might be the D (6 bases). The CDR3 is 14 amino acids. Between the trimmed V and J ends, which lost 6 bases and 4 bases, there was a span of 15 bases. Germline CDR1 reads SQVTM; CDR2 reads ANQGSEA. The CDR3 DNA is TGCAGCGTAGCCACAGGGCTGAATAATGAAAAACTGTTTTTT. As protein: CSVATGLNNEKLFF.

J is TRBJ2-7 and V is TRBV18; 7 bases match TRBD2. The V gene end was trimmed by 3 bases and the J gene end by 7 bases; junction bases not matched to a gene: 3. CDR1 is KGHSH and CDR2 is LQKENI in the germline V gene. This CDR3 is built from 12 residues. The CDR3 spells CASSPRGDEQYF. The CDR3 nucleotides read TGTGCCAGCTCACCCCGGGGGGATGAGCAGTACTTC.

V gene TRBV11-2 combines with J gene TRBJ1-5; D gene unclear. The CDR3 has 13 residues. With 1 base removed from V and 5 bases from J, the gap between germline ends came to 6 bases. CDR1 and CDR2 (germline): SGHAT, FQNNGV. The CDR3, as DNA: TGTGCCAGCAGCTTAGCGACTTATCAGCCCCAGCATTTT. Translated, it gives CASSLATYQPQHF. Looking up the rest from reference TRBV11-2 and TRBJ1-5 gives the full variable domain: EAGVAQSPRYKIIEKRQSVAFWCNPISGHATLYWYQQILGQGPKLLIQFQNNGVVDDSQLPKDRFSAERLKGVDSTLKIQPAKLEDSAVYLCASSLATYQPQHFGDGTRLSIL.

V and J are TRBV4-1 and TRBJ1-1; 9 nucleotides match TRBD1. The CDR3 length is 15 residues. Trimming at V came to 2 bases and at J to 1 base, leaving 2 bases not matched to a gene. Germline V gene lookup returns CDR1 MGHRA and CDR2 YSYEKL. The CDR3 reads CASSQPGQGNTEAFF. The CDR3 nucleotides read TGCGCCAGCAGCCAACCGGGACAGGGGAACACTGAAGCTTTCTTT.

The genes are TRBV6-1 and TRBJ2-1; a possible D gene is TRBD1 (6 bases). This CDR3 region has 15 residues. Trimming stripped 2 bases from V and 8 bases from J, with 16 bases between. Germline CDR1 MNHNS, CDR2 SASEGT. CDR3: CASSELAPGVDEQFF. DNA for the CDR3: TGTGCCAGCAGTGAACTAGCCCCAGGGGTGGATGAGCAGTTCTTC.

This clone was seen more than once but under ten times. The same CDR3 also results from other DNA sequences found in this sample. CDR3 sequence: CASSLSLAGYEQYF. In DNA, the CDR3 is TGCGCCAGCAGCTTGAGTCTAGCGGGCTACGAGCAGTACTTC. V and J are TRBV5-1 and TRBJ2-7; 8 bases align to TRBD2. The CDR3 contains 14 residues. J lost 3 bases, V lost 1 base, and 3 bases had no gene match. Germline V lookup: CDR1 SGHRS, CDR2 YFSETQ.

This clone was detected only once. The chain has TRBV27 and TRBJ2-3; 8 bases are shared with TRBD2. Per germline, CDR1 MNHEY and CDR2 SMNVEV (reference sequence). The CDR3 loop spans 17 amino acids. Trimming took 1 base from V and 2 from J; bases not matched to a gene: 8. The CDR3 here is CASSLYVSGANTDTQYF. The DNA of the CDR3 is TGTGCCAGCAGTTTATATGTTAGCGGGGCCAACACAGATACGCAGTATTTT.

This chain connects TRBV5-8 to TRBJ2-5; D is undetermined. The V gene's germline CDR1 is SGHTS and CDR2 YDEGEE. With 2 bases removed from V and 1 base from J, the gap between germline ends came to 18 bases. The CDR3 contains 17 residues. In nucleotides, the CDR3 is TGTGCCAGCAGCTTACCCCCACAAGTTGGTTTCCAAGAGACCCAGTACTTC. It yields the protein CASSLPPQVGFQETQYF.

The V gene is TRBV28, the J gene TRBJ1-6; no reliable D call. Trimming pared 5 bases from V and 12 bases from J, leaving 17 bases between. Germline-derived CDR1 and CDR2 are MDHEN and SYDVKM. CDR3 length equals 14 residues. CDR3 amino acids: CASSPHRGPEPLHF. Written as DNA, the CDR3 is TGTGCCAGCAGTCCCCATAGAGGGCCCGAACCCCTCCACTTT.

The chain combines TRBV3-1 (or the pseudogene TRBV3-2) with TRBJ1-4; D not resolved. Germline values: CDR1 LGHDT, CDR2 YNNKEL (reference sequence). V gave up 8 bases and J gave up 8 bases, with 15 bases separating them. The CDR3 contains 13 residues. CDR3 amino acids: CASRTPGGEKLFF. DNA of the CDR3: TGTGCCAGCCGCACCCCTGGAGGGGAAAAACTGTTTTTT.

The chain joins TRBV7-9 to TRBJ1-1; 8 bases line up with TRBD1. CDR1 SEHNR and CDR2 FQNEAQ come from the germline V gene (reference sequence). The CDR3 loop spans 13 amino acids. The V and J ends lost 5 bases and 5 bases, in that order; junction bases with no gene match: 4. The CDR3, as DNA: TGTGCCAGCAGCCAATGGACAGGGACTGAAGCTTTCTTT. This sequence encodes CASSQWTGTEAFF.

The gene calls are TRBV19 and TRBJ2-7, with 8 bases aligning to TRBD2. CDR3 length: 14 amino acids. V was pared by 1 base and J by 4 bases, with 3 bases of the junction left unmatched. From germline, CDR1 is LNHDA and CDR2 SQIVND (reference sequence). The CDR3 sequence is CASSIAASGYEQYF. CDR3 DNA sequence: TGTGCCAGTAGTATAGCAGCTAGCGGGTACGAGCAGTACTTC.

J is TRBJ2-3 and V is TRBV9; possible D gene TRBD2, 5 bases. Looked up from germline, CDR1 is SGDLS and CDR2 is YYNGEE. The CDR3 contains 15 residues. Deletions cut 2 bases from V and 5 bases from J, with 15 bases between. The CDR3: CASSVSETRGDTQYF. The CDR3 coding sequence is TGTGCCAGCAGCGTGTCCGAAACTAGAGGAGATACGCAGTATTTT.

Only a few counts were recorded for this clone. The CDR3 coding sequence is TGTGCCAGCAGTTACCCGACAGGGGTAGGGCAGCCCCAGCATTTT. It specifies CASSYPTGVGQPQHF. This rearrangement joins TRBV6-6 to TRBJ1-5; TRBD1 matches 8 bases. Germline CDR1 MNHNY, CDR2 SVGAGI (reference sequence). Unmatched junction bases numbered 7, after V lost 2 bases and J lost 7 bases. CDR3 length: 15 residues.

Only one count was recorded for this clone. The chain combines TRBV6-6 with TRBJ1-6; D might be TRBD1 (5 bases). Between the trimmed V and J ends, which lost 5 bases and 0 bases, there was a span of 14 bases. Per the germline V gene, CDR1 is MNHNY and CDR2 is SVGAGI (reference sequence). CDR3 length: 17 amino acids. The DNA for the CDR3 is TGTGCCAGCAGTCCTTGGACATACAGCTCCTATAATTCACCCCTCCACTTT. Translated: CASSPWTYSSYNSPLHF.